This entry describes one T cell receptor beta chain. Some clones are missing from TCRdb's copy, which holds only in-frame ones; the method was immunoSEQ multiplex PCR. There are some 75,000 clones in the sample; 85% to 95% occur only once, and roughly 0.9% lies in the top ten. These data are taken from a study of PD-L1 blockade in urothelial cancer. Regarding time point: peripheral blood 6 weeks after treatment start. CDR1 and CDR2 from the germline V gene are SGHRS and YFSETQ. The V and J ends lost 0 bases and 2 bases respectively, with 7 bases between them. The CDR3 runs to 14 residues. The source of this sequence is a woman older than 75 with urothelial cancer. This specimen was PBMCs, taken around atezolizumab (anti-PD-L1) treatment. The chain is built from TRBV5-1 and TRBJ2-3; D is uncertain. CDR3 nucleotides: TGCGCCAGCAGCTTGGTCCGGTTCACAGATACGCAGTATTTT. Encoded protein: CASSLVRFTDTQYF.